These T cell receptor beta chains were read from a single sample in a study of shared clonotypes between healthy human individuals. The data were produced by immunoSEQ multiplex PCR, yet TCRdb's version contains in-frame clones alone and is incomplete. The sample lists 2,500,000 or so clones, just over 90% occurring once. Material: naive CD4+ T cells sorted from blood. Receptor source: a man younger than 35 in good health. Each CDR3 is given with its conserved first and last residue. A D gene is named only where the DNA matches it firmly. Clone size is stated in some rows and not others, as once, few, many or a class when expanded.

V	size	length	J	D	CDR3	DNA
TRBV28	-	13	TRBJ1-6	-	CASSLTGPITLHF	TGTGCCAGCAGCCTGACAGGACCCATCACCCTCCACTTT
TRBV28	-	14	TRBJ1-2	TRBD1	CASNTGTGRFLDTF	TGTGCCAGCAACACCGGGACAGGGAGGTTTCTGGACACCTTC
TRBV28	-	14	TRBJ1-1	-	CASSLEQGYTEAFF	TGTGCCAGCAGTTTAGAGCAGGGATACACTGAAGCTTTCTTT
TRBV7-3	-	13	TRBJ1-5	-	CASSYTPDQPQHF	TGTGCCAGCAGCTACACTCCGGACCAGCCCCAGCATTTT
TRBV5-1	once	14	TRBJ1-3	TRBD1	CASSNGQVRNTIYF	TGCGCCAGCAGCAACGGACAGGTTCGAAACACCATATATTTT
TRBV19	-	13	TRBJ1-1	-	CASIGDKNTEAFF	TGTGCCAGTATCGGGGATAAGAACACTGAAGCTTTCTTT
TRBV5-4	-	15	TRBJ2-5	-	CASSLGGVAEETQYF	TGTGCCAGCAGCTTGGGCGGGGTGGCCGAAGAGACCCAGTACTTC
TRBV4-1	-	12	TRBJ2-7	-	CASSQYPYEQYF	TGCGCCAGCAGCCAATACCCCTACGAGCAGTACTTC
TRBV6-1	-	15	TRBJ1-5	-	CASSEGRAVNQPQHF	TGTGCCAGCAGTGAAGGCAGGGCGGTGAATCAGCCCCAGCATTTT
TRBV19	few	15	TRBJ1-5	-	CASRSGSVGNQPQHF	TGTGCCAGTAGGTCTGGGTCGGTTGGCAATCAGCCCCAGCATTTT
TRBV27	-	14	TRBJ1-2	TRBD1	CASRKTGGNYGYTF	TGTGCCAGCAGAAAGACAGGGGGTAACTATGGCTACACCTTC
TRBV6-1	-	14	TRBJ2-5	TRBD2	CASRGGTSGETQYF	TGTGCCAGCAGGGGGGGGACTAGCGGAGAGACCCAGTACTTC
TRBV25-1	-	17	TRBJ2-3	TRBD2	CASSESGTSGRPGTQYF	TGTGCCAGCAGTGAATCCGGGACTAGCGGGAGGCCGGGTACGCAGTATTTT
TRBV30	-	12	TRBJ2-5	-	CAWNSLWETQYF	TGTGCCTGGAACTCTCTCTGGGAGACCCAGTACTTC
TRBV6-1	-	16	TRBJ1-3	-	CASSERAEGFGNTIYF	TGTGCCAGCAGTGAACGCGCCGAAGGGTTTGGAAACACCATATATTTT
TRBV7-9	-	13	TRBJ1-6	-	CASSFRGNSPLHF	TGTGCCAGCAGCTTTAGAGGGAATTCACCCCTCCACTTT
TRBV14	few	15	TRBJ1-6	TRBD1	CASSYGTGANSPLHF	TGTGCCAGCAGCTACGGGACAGGGGCTAATTCACCCCTCCACTTT
TRBV5-8	-	11	TRBJ2-3	-	CASSVADTQYF	TGTGCCAGCAGCGTGGCCGATACGCAGTATTTT
TRBV13	-	15	TRBJ2-7	-	CASSSGGTVSYEQYF	TGTGCCAGCAGTTCAGGGGGGACGGTCTCCTACGAGCAGTACTTC
TRBV10-3	-	13	TRBJ2-3	-	CAIRRDYTDTQYF	TGTGCCATCAGGCGGGATTACACAGATACGCAGTATTTT
TRBV7-9	-	17	TRBJ2-5	-	CASSLRAYLPPQETQYF	TGTGCCAGCAGCTTACGCGCATACTTACCCCCGCAGGAGACCCAGTACTTC
TRBV5-1	-	14	TRBJ2-5	-	CASSLVEGQETQYF	TGCGCCAGCAGCTTGGTTGAGGGGCAGGAGACCCAGTACTTC
TRBV19	-	15	TRBJ2-7	-	CASSIDSIGSYEQYF	TGTGCCAGTAGTATAGACTCCATCGGCTCCTACGAGCAGTACTTC
TRBV6-1	-	17	TRBJ2-7	TRBD1	CASSEMTGGRYAYEQYF	TGTGCCAGCAGTGAAATGACAGGGGGCAGATATGCCTACGAGCAGTACTTC
TRBV19	-	13	TRBJ1-3	-	CASGRDPGNTIYF	TGTGCCAGCGGGAGGGATCCTGGAAACACCATATATTTT
TRBV6-1	-	15	TRBJ2-3	TRBD2	CASRSGLAGPDTQYF	TGTGCCAGCAGATCGGGACTAGCGGGCCCAGATACGCAGTATTTT
TRBV5-6	few	16	TRBJ1-1	-	CASSGGLAEGHTEAFF	TGTGCCAGCAGTGGGGGTTTGGCAGAGGGGCACACTGAAGCTTTCTTT
TRBV28	-	15	TRBJ2-7	TRBD2	CASSTVGGGTSEQYF	TGTGCCAGCAGTACGGTCGGGGGGGGGACCTCCGAGCAGTACTTC
TRBV2	-	14	TRBJ1-3	-	CASSEEVKGNTIYF	TGTGCCAGCAGTGAAGAAGTAAAGGGAAACACCATATATTTT